This TCR beta chain was captured in a study of T cell responses to AZD1222 COVID-19 vaccine. Trimming pared 5 bases from V and 0 bases from J, leaving 17 bases between. The CDR3 runs to 16 residues. Germline CDR1 is SGHTA and CDR2 is FQGNSA. Assay: immunoSEQ multiplex PCR; the TCRdb copy retains only in-frame clones and omits some. The table has 150,000 to 200,000 clones, roughly nine tenths seen once. A word on this clone: Its antigen is not identified.

General observations from the study: Among those given AZD1222, only five or six were seropositive at baseline.

The clonotype originates from an adult who received the MenACWY meningococcal vaccine as a control. This specimen consisted of peripheral blood, obtained 28 days after the second dose of the MenACWY control vaccine. The genes are TRBV7-2 and TRBJ2-7; tentatively, D is TRBD2 (6 bases). The DNA of the CDR3 is TGTGCCAGCAGCCCCATCCGAGCGGGCGGCTCCTACGAGCAGTACTTC. Protein product: CASSPIRAGGSYEQYF.